This TCR beta chain was obtained from a study of blood T cell repertoires in COVID-19. For the study at large: Spain, Italy and the United States supplied samples that represented acute and convalescent COVID-19. T cells, B-cell-depleted T cells, or PBMCs supplied cDNA or gDNA.

Source study methods: The assay estimated nucleated cells by amplifying reference gene primers. Sequencing used immunoSEQ multiplex PCR; TCRdb keeps in-frame clones, though not all of them. V and J calls and clone size are given by that table; D and trimming were obtained from the DNA. The sample records about 330,000 clones, roughly 90% being singletons. Trimming pared 4 bases from V and 1 base from J, leaving 5 bases between. There are 13 residues in the CDR3. The germline V gene has CDR1 MNHEY and CDR2 SMNVEV (reference sequence). The chain combines TRBV27 with TRBJ2-1; the D is unclear. This clonotype was obtained from a woman between 50 and 59 years old with active or convalescent COVID-19. The sequencing input was peripheral blood. The CDR3 loop reads CASSSESYNEQFF. The CDR3 coding sequence is TGTGCCAGCAGTTCTGAGTCCTACAATGAGCAGTTCTTC.